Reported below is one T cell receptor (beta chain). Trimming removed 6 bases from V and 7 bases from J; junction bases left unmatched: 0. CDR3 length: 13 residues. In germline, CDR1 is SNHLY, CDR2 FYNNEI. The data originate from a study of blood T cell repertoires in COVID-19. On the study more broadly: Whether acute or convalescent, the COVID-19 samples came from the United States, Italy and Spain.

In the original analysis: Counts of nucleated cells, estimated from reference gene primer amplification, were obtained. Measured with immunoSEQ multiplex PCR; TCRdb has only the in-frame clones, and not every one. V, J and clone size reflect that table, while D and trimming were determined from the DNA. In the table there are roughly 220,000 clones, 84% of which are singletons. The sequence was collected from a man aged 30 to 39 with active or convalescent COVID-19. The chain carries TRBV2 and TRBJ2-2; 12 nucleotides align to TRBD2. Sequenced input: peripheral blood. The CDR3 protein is CASRLAGGGELFF. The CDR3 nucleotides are TGTGCCAGCAGACTAGCGGGGGGCGGGGAGCTGTTTTTT.